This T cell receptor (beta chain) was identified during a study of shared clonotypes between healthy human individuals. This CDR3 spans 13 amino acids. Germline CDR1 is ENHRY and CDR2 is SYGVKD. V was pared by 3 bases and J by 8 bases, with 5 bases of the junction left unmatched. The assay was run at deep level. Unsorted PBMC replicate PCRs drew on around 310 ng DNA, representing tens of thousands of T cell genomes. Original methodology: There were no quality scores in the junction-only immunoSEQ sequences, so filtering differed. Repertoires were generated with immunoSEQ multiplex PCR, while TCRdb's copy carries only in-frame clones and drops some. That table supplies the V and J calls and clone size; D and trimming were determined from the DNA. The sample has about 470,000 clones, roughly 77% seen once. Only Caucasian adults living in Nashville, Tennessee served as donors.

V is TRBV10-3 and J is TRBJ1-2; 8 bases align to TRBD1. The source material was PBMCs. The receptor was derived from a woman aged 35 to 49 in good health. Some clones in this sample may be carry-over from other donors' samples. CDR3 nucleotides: TGTGCCATCAGTGACGGACAGGGTGAGGGCTACACCTTC. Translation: CAISDGQGEGYTF.